The 31 T cell receptor beta chains listed next were all sequenced from one sample in a study of CD8+ T cells in alopecia areata. Extraction of RNA preceded its reverse transcription into cDNA, which served as the sequencing template. Libraries were prepared by immunoSEQ multiplex PCR; TCRdb keeps only in-frame clonotypes and omits some of them. Here the sample spans 190,000 or so clones, roughly 62% being singletons. The treatment was: oral pan-JAK inhibitor, 5-10 mg twice daily. The source was CD8+ T cells sorted from blood, collected at week 24, from a patient treated with tofacitinib. The source is a human donor with alopecia areata.

This rearrangement joins TRBV28 to TRBJ2-7, with D hard to call. V was cut by 6 bases and J by 6 bases, with 12 bases left in between. The CDR3 is 12 residues long. Germline assignment: CDR1 MDHEN and CDR2 SYDVKM. CDR3 DNA: TGTGCCAGCAGATTAGGTACGTCCGAGCAGTACTTC. Translated, it gives CASRLGTSEQYF.

The chain combines TRBV5-6 with TRBJ1-4; possibly TRBD1 for D (6 bases). V was pared by 4 bases and J by 6 bases, with 16 bases between. Germline CDR1 reads SGHDT; CDR2 reads YYEEEE. This CDR3 spans 15 amino acids. The CDR3 DNA reads as TGTGCCAGCAGCCCCGGGACATTTCCCGATGAAAAACTGTTTTTT. Translated: CASSPGTFPDEKLFF.

This clone was counted between two and nine times. The chain is built from TRBV4-1 and TRBJ2-7, with 7 bases that match TRBD1. V lost 5 bases and J lost 2; bases outside the gene matches: 6. The CDR3 consists of 14 residues. The germline V gene has CDR1 MGHRA and CDR2 YSYEKL. CDR3 DNA: TGCGCCAGCAGCTACCGGGACAGAACCTACGAGCAGTACTTC. Amino acid sequence: CASSYRDRTYEQYF.

A word on this clone: Other DNA sequences within the sample encode an identical CDR3. The chain is built from TRBV5-6 and TRBJ1-5, with D possibly being TRBD1 (6 bases). The length of the CDR3 is 14 residues. Trimming left V 5 bases short and J 2 bases short, with 11 bases between. CDR1 and CDR2 (germline): SGHDT, YYEEEE. CDR3 amino acids: CASSLGGGNQPQHF. The CDR3 bases are TGTGCCAGCAGTCTAGGGGGAGGCAATCAGCCCCAGCATTTT. Full variable domain (rest looked up from reference TRBV5-6 and TRBJ1-5): DAGVTQSPTHLIKTRGQQVTLRCSPKSGHDTVSWYQQALGQGPQFIFQYYEEEERQRGNFPDRFSGHQFPNYSSELNVNALLLGDSALYLCASSLGGGNQPQHFGDGTRLSIL.

In this sample, this clone turned up once. The chain employs TRBV29-1 and TRBJ1-2; D is unresolved. In germline, CDR1 is SQVTM, CDR2 ANQGSEA. The germline V and J ends were trimmed by 4 bases and 4 bases, with 1 base remaining between them. There are 9 residues in the CDR3. The CDR3 protein is CSVVYGYTF. In DNA form, the CDR3 reads TGCAGCGTTGTCTATGGCTACACCTTC.

In its sample, this clone was seen a few times. The chain couples TRBV14 to TRBJ1-2; no firm D call. CDR1 is SGHDN, CDR2 FVKESK, per germline. The CDR3 is made up of 13 amino acids. Trimming took off 5 bases at V and 8 bases at J, with 15 bases between the two ends. Here the CDR3 DNA reads TGTGCCAGCAGCAGGACCCTCCGCCGGGGCTACACCTTC. Protein: CASSRTLRRGYTF.

The V and J genes are TRBV2 and TRBJ2-7; a possible D gene is TRBD2 (6 bases). Germline CDR1 is SNHLY and CDR2 is FYNNEI. V gave up 5 bases and J gave up 3 bases, with 14 bases separating them. The CDR3 extends over 14 amino acids. CDR3 nucleotide sequence: TGTGCCAGCAGTCCATCCGGGACTCGCTACGAGCAGTACTTC. Its translation: CASSPSGTRYEQYF.

The V and J genes are TRBV6-5 and TRBJ2-7; tentatively, D is TRBD2 (5 bases). Per germline, CDR1 MNHEY and CDR2 SVGAGI. The CDR3 has 14 residues. The germline V and J ends were trimmed by 3 bases and 7 bases, with 16 bases remaining between them. The CDR3 spells CASSYSLEVPEQYF. The CDR3, as DNA: TGTGCCAGCAGTTATTCGTTGGAGGTACCGGAGCAGTACTTC.

The chain has TRBV27 and TRBJ1-2; D is uncertain. The CDR3 has 14 amino acids. Per germline, CDR1 MNHEY and CDR2 SMNVEV (reference sequence). V dropped 0 bases and J dropped 5 bases, with 10 bases sitting between them. The CDR3 loop is CASSLSPALYGYTF. CDR3 sequence (DNA): TGTGCCAGCAGTTTATCGCCAGCCCTATATGGCTACACCTTC.

V is TRBV9 and J is TRBJ2-7; TRBD1 or TRBD2 may be the D gene (5 bases each). The CDR3 is 14 residues long. CDR1 SGDLS and CDR2 YYNGEE come from the germline V gene. V dropped 0 bases and J dropped 5 bases, with 12 bases sitting between them. Here the CDR3 reads CASSVGGGSDEQYF. The CDR3, as DNA: TGTGCCAGCAGCGTAGGTGGGGGATCAGACGAGCAGTACTTC. Full variable domain (remainder filled in from reference TRBV9 and TRBJ2-7): DSGVTQTPKHLITATGQRVTLRCSPRSGDLSVYWYQQSLDQGLQFLIQYYNGEERAKGNILERFSAQQFPDLHSELNLSSLELGDSALYFCASSVGGGSDEQYFGPGTRLTVT.

This clone was seen more than once but under ten times. The rearrangement joins TRBV6-4 to TRBJ1-5; D call uncertain. Looked up from germline, CDR1 is MRHNA and CDR2 is SNTAGT. This CDR3 has 14 residues. Trimming shortened V by 0 bases and J by 2 bases, and 5 bases separated the two germline ends. Here the CDR3 DNA reads TGTGCCAGCAGTGACTCGGTTGGCAATCAGCCCCAGCATTTT. Translation: CASSDSVGNQPQHF.

The J gene is TRBJ1-1, the V gene TRBV19, with D uncertain. Trimming stripped 3 bases from V and 6 bases from J, with 11 bases between. The CDR3 totals 13 residues. Germline lookup yields CDR1 LNHDA and CDR2 SQIVND (reference sequence). CDR3 nucleotide sequence: TGTGCCAGTAGTATTGGGTCCGGGGCTGAAGCTTTCTTT. Protein sequence: CASSIGSGAEAFF.

This CDR3 is CASRHRGDTDTQYF. Written as DNA, the CDR3 is TGTGCCAGCAGACACAGAGGAGACACAGATACGCAGTATTTT. The rearrangement uses TRBV6-5 and TRBJ2-3; D is unresolved. With 6 bases removed from V and 2 bases from J, the gap between germline ends came to 12 bases. Per the germline V gene, CDR1 is MNHEY and CDR2 is SVGAGI. The CDR3 has 14 amino acids.

This clone was counted once. The chain carries TRBV11-2 and TRBJ1-2, with 9 nucleotides matching TRBD1. The CDR3 covers 15 residues. Germline-derived CDR1 and CDR2 are SGHAT and FQNNGV. V lost 4 bases and J lost 4; bases outside the gene matches: 7. The CDR3 coding sequence is TGTGCCAGCAGCTCAAACAGGGGGCGCCGCTATGGCTACACCTTC. This gives the protein CASSSNRGRRYGYTF. Complete variable domain (other parts from reference TRBV11-2 and TRBJ1-2): EAGVAQSPRYKIIEKRQSVAFWCNPISGHATLYWYQQILGQGPKLLIQFQNNGVVDDSQLPKDRFSAERLKGVDSTLKIQPAKLEDSAVYLCASSSNRGRRYGYTFGSGTRLTVV.

The rearrangement links TRBV27 to TRBJ2-7, with D possibly matching TRBD2 (6 bases). CDR3 length: 14 residues. Trimming removed 5 bases from V and 2 bases from J, with 13 bases in between. Per germline, CDR1 MNHEY and CDR2 SMNVEV (reference sequence). The CDR3: CASSPRGATYEQYF. CDR3 DNA: TGTGCCAGCAGTCCCCGCGGGGCCACCTACGAGCAGTACTTC.

The chain links TRBV6-6 to TRBJ2-1; 9 bases match TRBD1. Losses at the gene ends were 2 bases for V and 10 bases for J; bases not matched to a gene: 0. This CDR3 region has 12 residues. Germline V gene data show CDR1 as MNHNY and CDR2 as SVGAGI (reference sequence). The CDR3 region is CASSYGQGEQFF. The DNA for the CDR3 is TGTGCCAGCAGTTACGGACAGGGGGAGCAGTTCTTC.

The chain carries TRBV13 and TRBJ2-5; tentative D call: TRBD1 (5 bases). Deletions cut 0 bases from V and 9 bases from J, with 17 bases between. The CDR3 runs 15 residues. Germline V gene lookup returns CDR1 PRHDT and CDR2 FYEKMQ (reference sequence). In DNA, the CDR3 is TGTGCCAGCAGCTTAGGCCTCGGCGATCAAGGGGCCCAGTACTTC. The encoded protein is CASSLGLGDQGAQYF.

The gene calls are TRBV5-1 and TRBJ2-5, with TRBD2 as a possible D gene (5 bases). Per germline, CDR1 SGHRS and CDR2 YFSETQ. The CDR3 totals 14 residues. V shed 4 bases and J shed 2 bases, with 12 bases lying between them. As DNA, the CDR3 is TGCGCCAGCAGCCCGGAGGTACCGCAAGAGACCCAGTACTTC. Translation gives CASSPEVPQETQYF.

In DNA, the CDR3 is TGTGCCTGGAGTGTTGGGGTGAACACCGGGGAGCTGTTTTTT. It translates to CAWSVGVNTGELFF. This chain joins TRBV30 and TRBJ2-2; D remains unclear. This CDR3 comprises 14 residues. Germline loops: CDR1 GTSNPN, CDR2 SVGIG (reference sequence). V gave up 0 bases and J gave up 1 base, with 6 bases separating them. Together with reference TRBV30 and TRBJ2-2, the CDR3 gives the full variable domain: SQTIHQWPATLVQPVGSPLSLECTVEGTSNPNLYWYRQAAGRGLQLLFYSVGIGQISSEVPQNLSASRPQDRQFILSSKKLLLSDSGFYLCAWSVGVNTGELFFGEGSRLTVL.

Details on this clone: The sample holds other DNA sequences that translate to the same CDR3. This rearrangement joins TRBV7-9 to TRBJ2-7; no firm D call. CDR1 is SEHNR, CDR2 FQNEAQ, per germline (reference sequence). Between the trimmed V and J ends, which lost 4 bases and 1 base, there was a span of 5 bases. The CDR3 totals 12 residues. The CDR3 sequence: CASSWDSYEQYF. CDR3 sequence (DNA): TGTGCCAGCAGCTGGGATTCCTACGAGCAGTACTTC.

The V call is TRBV5-1, the J call TRBJ1-1; no reliable D call. Trimming stripped 0 bases from V and 0 bases from J, with 6 bases between. Germline V CDR1 and CDR2: SGHRS, YFSETQ. The CDR3 totals 14 residues. The CDR3 loop is CASSLVQVNTEAFF. CDR3 in DNA: TGCGCCAGCAGCTTGGTGCAGGTGAACACTGAAGCTTTCTTT.

Note on this clone: Other DNA sequences in this specimen translate into the identical CDR3. The V gene is TRBV29-1, the J gene TRBJ2-2, with D hard to call. With 2 bases removed from V and 2 bases from J, the gap between germline ends came to 6 bases. The CDR3 runs 13 residues. CDR1 is SQVTM, CDR2 ANQGSEA, per germline. In DNA, the CDR3 is TGCAGCGTTGAACTGCCAAACACCGGGGAGCTGTTTTTT. Its protein is CSVELPNTGELFF.

V is TRBV15 and J is TRBJ2-1; TRBD2 aligns across 11 bases. Looked up from germline, CDR1 is LNHNV and CDR2 is YYDKDF (reference sequence). The CDR3 covers 17 residues. The trim removed 5 bases at V and 3 bases at J, leaving 9 bases unmatched. The CDR3 sequence is CATSRGLAGPFYNEQFF. The CDR3 DNA reads as TGTGCCACCAGCCGAGGACTAGCGGGCCCCTTCTACAATGAGCAGTTCTTC.

The genes are TRBV30 and TRBJ1-4; D perhaps matches TRBD1 (5 bases). With 1 base removed from V and 8 bases from J, the gap between germline ends came to 8 bases. Looked up from germline, CDR1 is GTSNPN and CDR2 is SVGIG (reference sequence). This CDR3 is 12 amino acids long. CDR3 in DNA: TGTGCCTGGAGTGAGGGGCACGAAAAACTGTTTTTT. Its translation: CAWSEGHEKLFF.

The chain links TRBV30 to TRBJ1-4; D is perhaps TRBD1 (5 bases). The CDR3 has 14 amino acids. Per the germline V gene, CDR1 is GTSNPN and CDR2 is SVGIG (reference sequence). V was clipped by 2 bases and J by 7 bases, with 14 bases between them. The CDR3 protein is CAWSLRGQSEKLFF. In DNA, the CDR3 is TGTGCCTGGAGTCTCCGGGGCCAGTCTGAAAAACTGTTTTTT.

V usage is TRBV23-1 and J usage is TRBJ2-7; 9 bases are a match to TRBD1. TRBV23-1 is an ORF, and what it does is uncertain. After removal of 6 bases from V and 3 bases from J, the junction contained 3 bases not matched to a gene. This CDR3 spans 13 amino acids. CDR3 DNA sequence: TGCGCCAGCAGGGGACAGGGCCTCTACGAGCAGTACTTC. This codes for CASRGQGLYEQYF.

This chain links TRBV10-3 with TRBJ2-6, with D perhaps matching TRBD1 (6 bases). Trimming took 8 bases from V and 0 from J, leaving 11 bases between them. Germline CDR1 and CDR2: ENHRY and SYGVKD. This CDR3 region has 15 residues. DNA of the CDR3: TGTGCCATCGCGACAGGAACCTCTGGGGCCAACGTCCTGACTTTC. This codes for CAIATGTSGANVLTF.

The chain uses TRBV13 and TRBJ1-2; D is unresolved. V lost 5 bases and J 6 bases, leaving 19 bases between the germline ends. Germline CDR1 and CDR2: PRHDT and FYEKMQ (reference sequence). The CDR3 runs 15 residues. The CDR3 DNA sequence: TGTGCCAGCAGCGGAGCCGAGAAGAATCAGGATGGCTACACCTTC. Encoded protein: CASSGAEKNQDGYTF.

This clone was seen just once. The CDR3 sequence: CASSLTGGYEQYF. CDR3 nucleotides: TGTGCCAGCAGCTTGACAGGGGGCTACGAGCAGTACTTC. The rearrangement uses TRBV7-6 and TRBJ2-5, with 9 positions matching TRBD1. The DNA end favors TRBJ2-7, so the J call may be wrong. CDR1 and CDR2 (germline): SGHVS, FNYEAQ. The CDR3 runs to 13 residues.

The chain couples TRBV27 to TRBJ1-1; unclear D gene. There are 14 residues in the CDR3. CDR1 and CDR2 from the germline V gene are MNHEY and SMNVEV (reference sequence). V was shortened by 5 bases and J by 1 base, with 11 bases between the two germline ends. DNA of the CDR3: TGTGCCAGCAGTCCCCTCTTTGGGAACACTGAAGCTTTCTTT. Protein sequence: CASSPLFGNTEAFF.

This chain connects TRBV29-1 to TRBJ1-2, with 8 bases matching TRBD1. The CDR3 consists of 13 residues. Germline V gene lookup returns CDR1 SQVTM and CDR2 ANQGSEA. Trimming took 8 bases from V and 4 from J; bases not matched to a gene: 9. The CDR3, as DNA: TGCAGCTCCTCAGGGGGCAGGGGCTATGGCTACACCTTC. Its translation: CSSSGGRGYGYTF.